Sequencing of this T cell receptor (beta chain) was carried out in a study of OX40 agonist ivuxolimab in advanced cancers. Study-level information: Hepatocellular carcinoma, melanoma, renal cell or head and neck cancer was diagnosed in the dose-escalation patients. From about 23 to 85 years was the age range, with a mean of about 54 years, and around 80% were male. General study results and limits: Clonal expansion was seen in CD4+ and CD8+ blood T cells by week 6 at 0.1 to 3.0 mg/kg.

Remarks on this clone: Its antigen remains unknown.

This table comes from immunoSEQ multiplex PCR, and its TCRdb copy is limited to in-frame clones, with some not included. The top ten clones hold around 9% of a sample with roughly 48,000 clones, about 85% of them seen once. This clonotype originated in an adult with an advanced solid tumor such as melanoma, head and neck, liver or kidney cancer. Specimen: CD4+ or CD8+ T cells sorted from blood, collected in a trial of the OX40 agonist ivuxolimab.

The CDR3 sequence is CASSLAPGLTYEQYF. CDR3 nucleotide sequence: TGTGCCAGCAGCTTGGCCCCAGGACTCACCTACGAGCAGTACTTC. The J gene is TRBJ2-7, the V gene TRBV5-5; possible D gene TRBD2, 5 bases. The ends were cut back, 0 bases at V and 2 bases at J, with 12 bases in the middle. Per the germline V gene, CDR1 is SGHKS and CDR2 is YYEKEE (reference sequence). This CDR3 contains 15 residues.